The sample holds a few counts of the clone carrying this TCR beta chain. Its antigen is not identified. The ends were cut back, 4 bases at V and 4 bases at J, with 17 bases in the middle. The CDR3 is made up of 17 amino acids. Germline CDR1 and CDR2: ENHRY and SYGVKD. All of the donors were Caucasians in good health. Each CDR3 protein gets one entry after TCRdb re-called the 5' RACE reads with MiXCR. Of 500,000 to 600,000 distinct CDR3 sequences listed, about 20% are singletons. The data were taken from a study of identical twins. Study observations and caveats: The abundant beta clonotypes from cord blood had fewer insertions, and memory repertoires had none of this. The study based its conclusions on cross-sectional statistical analysis and did not follow the same donors.

A further study also used this sample, focusing on T cells expressing NK-cell markers. That report adds: Of the CD8+ T cell pool in roughly six donors, roughly 1.0-8% was accounted for by dominant NKG2C+ clonotypes.

The clonotype originates from a woman between 18 and 30 years old in good health. V is TRBV10-3 and J is TRBJ1-6, with unresolved D. The sequencing input was CD4+ T cells sorted from blood. This CDR3 is CAISVNGHGVYNSPLHF. CDR3 coding DNA: TGTGCCATCAGTGTGAACGGGCACGGGGTATATAATTCACCCCTCCACTTT.